Each of the 14 T cell receptor beta chains below was sequenced from the same sample in a study of blood T cell repertoires in COVID-19. Assay used: immunoSEQ multiplex PCR; TCRdb lists only in-frame clones, some missing. The table has 95,000 to 150,000 clones, 55% to 75% seen once; the top ten hold more than 0.8%. Sequencing input: peripheral blood. These receptors originate from a human donor with acute or convalescent COVID-19. The donor label of this sample is uncertain.

The chain links TRBV5-1 to TRBJ1-3; D remains unclear. This CDR3 is built from 13 residues. Between the trimmed V and J ends, which lost 0 bases and 4 bases, there was a span of 5 bases. Germline CDR1 and CDR2: SGHRS and YFSETQ. The CDR3 here is CASSLVGGNTIYF. The DNA for the CDR3 is TGCGCCAGCAGCTTGGTTGGCGGAAACACCATATATTTT.

The chain joins TRBV29-1 to TRBJ2-3; 9 bases align to TRBD1. The germline V gene has CDR1 SQVTM and CDR2 ANQGSEA. The CDR3 consists of 15 residues. V was pared by 7 bases and J by 4 bases, with 12 bases of the junction left unmatched. CDR3: CSARSGTGPPDTQYF. DNA for the CDR3: TGCAGCGCTCGCTCCGGGACAGGGCCCCCAGATACGCAGTATTTT.

The V gene is TRBV5-1, the J gene TRBJ1-6; TRBD1 matches 10 bases. The CDR3 has 16 residues. The germline V gene encodes CDR1 SGHRS and CDR2 YFSETQ. V was clipped by 3 bases and J by 8 bases; unmatched bases: 8. For the CDR3, the DNA is TGCGCCAGCAGCTCGCGACAGGGGGCCTCGGATTCACCCCTCCACTTT. Translation: CASSSRQGASDSPLHF.

This clone has a handful of counts. In DNA, the CDR3 is TGTGCCAGCCAACGACAAGGGCAGTTCTTC. This encodes CASQRQGQFF. This chain links TRBV2 with TRBJ2-1; D is uncertain. With 8 bases removed from V and 12 bases from J, the gap between germline ends came to 11 bases. The CDR3 loop spans 10 amino acids. Germline assignment: CDR1 SNHLY and CDR2 FYNNEI.

This sequence joins TRBV6-5 and TRBJ1-6; D remains ambiguous. The V and J ends lost 2 bases and 13 bases respectively, with 12 bases between them. CDR3 length: 13 residues. Germline CDR1 MNHEY, CDR2 SVGAGI. CDR3 coding DNA: TGTGCCAGCAGTTACGCGCCGCGGTCCCCCCTCCACTTT. This encodes CASSYAPRSPLHF.

This sequence joins TRBV28 and TRBJ1-2; tentatively, D is TRBD1 (6 bases). Between the trimmed V and J ends, which lost 7 bases and 1 base, there was a span of 10 bases. Germline V gene lookup returns CDR1 MDHEN and CDR2 SYDVKM. This CDR3 is built from 13 residues. CDR3 in DNA: TGTGCCAGCAACGCGGACAGTAACTATGGCTACACCTTC. This encodes CASNADSNYGYTF.

The V gene is TRBV9, the J gene TRBJ1-3; a possible D gene is TRBD1 (6 bases). This CDR3 is 17 amino acids long. CDR1 is SGDLS, CDR2 YYNGEE, per germline. Trimming took off 0 bases at V and 2 bases at J, with 15 bases between the two ends. CDR3 loop: CASSVGERGGAGNTIYF. The CDR3 bases are TGTGCCAGCAGCGTAGGCGAGAGAGGGGGTGCTGGAAACACCATATATTTT. The variable domain in full, with the rest retrieved from reference TRBV9 and TRBJ1-3, is DSGVTQTPKHLITATGQRVTLRCSPRSGDLSVYWYQQSLDQGLQFLIQYYNGEERAKGNILERFSAQQFPDLHSELNLSSLELGDSALYFCASSVGERGGAGNTIYFGEGSWLTVV.

V usage is TRBV24-1 and J usage is TRBJ2-7; 7 nucleotides match TRBD1. With 9 bases clipped from V and 0 bases from J, the junction kept 16 bases outside the gene matches. The length of the CDR3 is 17 residues. Germline CDR1 KGHDR, CDR2 SFDVKD. CDR3 sequence (DNA): TGTGCCACCGGGCCAGACAGGGACCTACAAAGCTCCTACGAGCAGTACGTC. This gives the protein CATGPDRDLQSSYEQYV.

The chain couples TRBV10-2 to TRBJ2-5; D possibly corresponds to TRBD2 (6 bases). Germline V gene sequence: CDR1 WSHSY, CDR2 SAAADI. The CDR3 extends over 13 amino acids. Trimming left V 0 bases short and J 7 bases short, with 9 bases between. DNA for the CDR3: TGCGCCAGCAGTGAGTCTCCGGAGGGGACCCAGTACTTC. Protein: CASSESPEGTQYF.

The chain combines TRBV29-1 with TRBJ1-1; D gene uncertain. Trimming removed 6 bases at V and 1 base at J, with 12 bases between. The CDR3 sequence is 13 residues long. The germline CDR1 and CDR2 sequences are SQVTM and ANQGSEA. CDR3: CSVGPRGNTEAFF. CDR3 sequence (DNA): TGCAGCGTCGGACCTCGGGGGAACACTGAAGCTTTCTTT.

The chain combines TRBV28 with TRBJ1-5; 11 nucleotides align to TRBD1. Trimming removed 6 bases from V and 1 base from J; junction bases left unmatched: 11. The CDR3 totals 18 residues. CDR1 MDHEN and CDR2 SYDVKM come from the germline V gene. The CDR3 nucleotides are TGTGCCAGCAGATGGGACAGGGGGAAGGGGCACAGCAATCAGCCCCAGCATTTT. Its protein product is CASRWDRGKGHSNQPQHF.

The V gene is TRBV2, the J gene TRBJ2-4; TRBD1 matches 10 bases. Looked up from germline, CDR1 is SNHLY and CDR2 is FYNNEI. CDR3 length: 16 amino acids. V shed 7 bases and J 0 bases; nucleotides not matched to a gene: 6. The CDR3 loop is CASKRTGGSAKNIQYF. The CDR3 DNA is TGTGCCAGCAAAAGGACAGGGGGATCAGCCAAAAACATTCAGTACTTC.

In its sample, this clone was seen a few times. This chain connects TRBV24-1 to TRBJ2-3, with TRBD1 matching 8 bases. CDR3 size: 15 residues. Germline V gives CDR1 KGHDR, CDR2 SFDVKD. The trim removed 9 bases at V and 1 base at J, leaving 8 bases unmatched. CDR3 sequence reads: CATAETGGRTDTQYF. The CDR3 DNA is TGTGCCACCGCTGAAACAGGGGGGCGCACAGATACGCAGTATTTT.

V gene TRBV14 combines with J gene TRBJ1-1; possibly TRBD1 for D (5 bases). Germline CDR1 reads SGHDN; CDR2 reads FVKESK. The ends were cut back, 1 base at V and 6 bases at J, with 6 bases in the middle. CDR3 length: 12 amino acids. The CDR3 sequence: CASSQAGAEAFF. The DNA for the CDR3 is TGTGCCAGCAGCCAAGCGGGGGCTGAAGCTTTCTTT.